The source of this T cell receptor beta chain is a study of blood T cell repertoires in COVID-19 (dated by TCRdb to about 2020). Looking at the study overall: Samples from collaborators originated in the United States, Italy and Spain and spanned both the acute and convalescent phases of COVID-19. The prospective study material was composed of cDNA or gDNA derived from T cells, B-cell-depleted T cells, or PBMCs. Deeply sampled blood TCRbeta repertoires from subjects exposed to, actively infected with, or recovered from COVID-19 were included in the dataset. The repertoires were made available in a free public database intended to serve as a resource for research on the immune response to SARS-CoV-2. Samples were obtained from the ongoing ImmuneRACE study (first 160 participants) and from about 1,300 subjects provided by 6 global collaborators. Nearly every sample came with metadata listing a de-identified subject ID, COVID-19 status, age in years and sex. HLA class I and class II types, where available, came from metadata supplied by the sample provider rather than from assay-based typing. Broader findings and caveats from the paper: Clinical and demographic metadata were provided uncurated, with the amount varying by source and participant.

Each collaborating institution followed its own protocols to collect whole blood in K2EDTA tubes. For TCRbeta analysis, collaborator samples were shipped as frozen whole blood, as isolated PBMCs, or as DNA extracted from either sample type. A note on this clone: Its antigen remains undetermined. No much larger clone exists at a distance of one base, and base qualities are not known.

From the cysteine through the phenylalanine, the CDR3 covers 12 amino acids. The only DNA kept is the CDR3, 36 bases in frame from the first base. Trimming at the junction amounts to 8 bases on V and 7 bases on J, and the germline ends lie 14 bases apart. CDR1 and CDR2, looked up from the germline V gene (reference sequence), are MNHEY and SMNVEV. TCRbeta CDR3 regions were amplified from genomic DNA by means of the immunoSEQ Assay, a bias-controlled multiplex PCR. In the paper's pipeline: The number of nucleated cells in each sample was estimated from the amplification of reference gene primers within the assay. Sequence reads were collapsed and filtered to measure the absolute abundance of every unique TCRbeta CDR3 rearrangement. Productive Simpson clonality was computed per sample as the square root of Simpson's diversity index over productive rearrangements. TCRdb's version of the immuneACCESS table is confined to in-frame rearrangements and falls short of the full clone set. An unresolved V gene accounts for under half of the shortfall where checked; the remainder is of unknown origin. D and trimming come from the DNA, and the V and J calls and clone size come from that table. This sample gives 150,000 or so clones in total; just under 85% of them show up just once. The ten most abundant clones make up about 20% of the sample.

The specimen was peripheral blood. This receptor was taken from a woman aged 80 or older with acute or convalescent COVID-19. The rearrangement joined TRBV27 to TRBJ2-5; the D region possibly corresponds to TRBD1 (6 bases align). The bases are TGTGCCAGCTCTCGGTCAGGGGCGACCCAGTACTTC. Its coded protein is CASSRSGATQYF.